The present TCR beta chain was sequenced within a study of CXCR3-negative and CXCR3-positive naive CD8 T cells (dated by TCRdb to between 2018 and 2021). In the study overall: Roughly 150 million TRB reads were obtained in total, roughly 1.5 +/- 0.3 million reads per library. TRBV-TRBJ cluster analysis included naive subsets from roughly 5 donors and memory cells from 3 donors. Diversity and physicochemical repertoire analyses covered around 10 donors pooled from two independent experiments.

In regard to this clonotype: This receptor's antigen is unknown.

Beyond this particular receptor, the publication reports: Naive CXCR3-negative and CXCR3-positive cells from the same donor showed similar TRBV-TRBJ usage, whereas memory cells showed distinct patterns. Because CXCR3 expression was partially decreased after cryopreservation, freshly isolated PBMCs were used for most assays. Surface CD5, linked to self-reactivity in mice, was comparable between naive subsets; TCR interaction strength was therefore also inferred from TRB CDR3 physicochemical properties. Comparably high repertoire diversity was found in both naive subsets, whereas much lower repertoire diversity was found in memory CD8+ T cells.

Sequenced on a NextSeq 550. The Human TCR Profiling Kit (MiLaboratory) was used to make UMI-labeled 5' RACE TRB cDNA libraries. cDNA synthesis used the entire amount of extracted RNA, and PCR amplification then used the entire amount of cDNA produced. Libraries were prepared in parallel with an identical number of PCR cycles. Under the source paper's analysis protocol: With a minimum of two reads required per UMI, MIGEC and MiXCR pulled out about 50,000 +/- 10,000 unique UMI-labeled TRB cDNA molecules from each library. An average of 40,000 +/- 10,000 functional in-frame TRB CDR3 nucleotide clonotypes without stop codons was found per library. After downsampling to 5000 UMI-labeled TRB molecules per sample, diversity metrics such as normalized Shannon-Wiener and Chao1 were calculated in VDJtools. For the central five CDR3 residues, VDJtools calculated physicochemical properties weighted by clonotype size, namely interaction energy, strength, volume and Kidera factor 4. TCRdb reprocessed the reads and assigns one entry to each CDR3 protein sequence, leaving out DNA. Here the V and J calls rest on TCRdb's processing, not on the authors' analysis. The sample table holds around 50,000 distinct CDR3 sequences. The top ten clones comprise about a quarter of the sample.

For each CD8+ T cell subset, flow sorting was done in triplicate, and 300,000 or so cells per subset went directly into RLT lysis buffer. Peripheral blood mononuclear cells were isolated from buffy coats by standard density gradient centrifugation. An RNeasy Mini Kit was used to extract total RNA from the sorted cells. As encoded in the germline V gene, CDR1 is MDHEN while CDR2 is SYDVKM. From the cysteine up to the phenylalanine, the CDR3 has a length of 14 residues. This entry has no DNA. This clonotype originated in a human donor in good health. Some clones in this sample may be carry-over from other donors' samples. The receptor chain draws on TRBV28 and TRBJ1-6. The sample consisted of memory CD8+ T cells from blood. Per the publication, the cell subset or site label means: conventional CD8+ memory T cells (TMEM), sorted as controls. CDR3 region: CASSLWPSNSPLHF.